This T cell receptor (beta chain) was recorded in a study of cytomegalovirus exposure and HLA in healthy donors. Clones were read by immunoSEQ multiplex PCR, and TCRdb kept only the in-frame ones, dropping some. Here the sample spans 150,000 to 200,000 clones, 85% being singletons. Study observations and caveats: Confirmation in vitro established that three CMV-associated chains were specific for CMV antigens. Within the 120 or so validation repertoires, first-cohort TCR clusters tended to co-occur, according to a later analysis. A list of 164 TCR beta chains associated with cytomegalovirus was given. It was reportedly the case that the classifier diagnosed cytomegalovirus status with high specificity and sensitivity.

This clone was found once. What it binds is not known. The TCR originated in a man aged 18 to 30 in good health and CMV-seropositive. Sequencing used PBMCs.

Here the CDR3 reads CASSFPGNTEAFF. CDR3 nucleotides: TGTGCCAGCAGCTTTCCGGGGAACACTGAAGCTTTCTTT. The V and J genes are TRBV5-4 and TRBJ1-1; no clear D gene. This CDR3 has 13 residues. Trimming removed 2 bases from V and 1 base from J, with 6 bases in between. Germline CDR1 reads SGHNT; CDR2 reads YYREEE (reference sequence).